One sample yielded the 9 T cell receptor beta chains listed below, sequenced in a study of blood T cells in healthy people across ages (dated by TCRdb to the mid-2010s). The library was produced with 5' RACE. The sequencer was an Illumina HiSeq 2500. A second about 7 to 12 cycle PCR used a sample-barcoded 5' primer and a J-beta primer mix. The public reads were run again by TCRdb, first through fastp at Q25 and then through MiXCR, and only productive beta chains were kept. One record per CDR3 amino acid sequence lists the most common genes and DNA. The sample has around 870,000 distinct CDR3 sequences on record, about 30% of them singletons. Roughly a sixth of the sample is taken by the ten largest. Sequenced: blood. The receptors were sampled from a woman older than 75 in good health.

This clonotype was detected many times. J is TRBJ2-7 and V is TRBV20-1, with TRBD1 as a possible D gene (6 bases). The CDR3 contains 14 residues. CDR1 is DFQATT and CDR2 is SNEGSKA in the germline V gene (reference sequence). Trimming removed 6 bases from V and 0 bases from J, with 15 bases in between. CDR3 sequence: CSAPDSKSSYEQYF. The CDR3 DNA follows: TGCAGTGCCCCGGACAGCAAATCCTCCTACGAGCAGTACTTC.

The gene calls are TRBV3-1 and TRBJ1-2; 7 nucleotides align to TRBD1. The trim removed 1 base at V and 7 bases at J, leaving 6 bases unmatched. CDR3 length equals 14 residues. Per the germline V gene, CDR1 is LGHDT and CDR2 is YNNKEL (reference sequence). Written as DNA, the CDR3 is TGTGCCAGCAGCCAAGCACAGGGGATGGGTGGCTACACCTTC. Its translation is CASSQAQGMGGYTF.

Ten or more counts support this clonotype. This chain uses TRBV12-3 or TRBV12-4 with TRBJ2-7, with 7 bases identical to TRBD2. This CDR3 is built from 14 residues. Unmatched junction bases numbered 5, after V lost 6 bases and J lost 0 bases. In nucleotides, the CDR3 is TGTGCCAGCAGCCGTTCGGGGGGCTCCTACGAGCAGTACTTC. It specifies CASSRSGGSYEQYF.

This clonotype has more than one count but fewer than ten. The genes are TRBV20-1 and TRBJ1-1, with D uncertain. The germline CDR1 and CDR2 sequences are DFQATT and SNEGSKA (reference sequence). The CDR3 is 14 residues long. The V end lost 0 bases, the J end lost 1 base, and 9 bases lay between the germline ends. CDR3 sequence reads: CSARDRKRNTEAFF. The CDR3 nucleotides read TGCAGTGCTAGAGATAGGAAGAGGAACACTGAAGCTTTCTTT.

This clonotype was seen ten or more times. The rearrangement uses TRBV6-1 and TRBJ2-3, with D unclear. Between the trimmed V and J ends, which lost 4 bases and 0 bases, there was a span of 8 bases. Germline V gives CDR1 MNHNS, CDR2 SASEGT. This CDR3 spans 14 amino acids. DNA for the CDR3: TGTGCCAGCAGTGTACTGGATAGCACAGATACGCAGTATTTT. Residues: CASSVLDSTDTQYF.

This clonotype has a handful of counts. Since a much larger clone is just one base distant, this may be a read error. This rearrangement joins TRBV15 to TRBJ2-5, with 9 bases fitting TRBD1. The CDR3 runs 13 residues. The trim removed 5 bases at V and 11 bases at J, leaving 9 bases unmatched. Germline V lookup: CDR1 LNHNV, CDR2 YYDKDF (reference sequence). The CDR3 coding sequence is TGTGCCACCAGCGGGGACAGGGAGAATGAGCAGTACTTC. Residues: CATSGDRENEQYF.

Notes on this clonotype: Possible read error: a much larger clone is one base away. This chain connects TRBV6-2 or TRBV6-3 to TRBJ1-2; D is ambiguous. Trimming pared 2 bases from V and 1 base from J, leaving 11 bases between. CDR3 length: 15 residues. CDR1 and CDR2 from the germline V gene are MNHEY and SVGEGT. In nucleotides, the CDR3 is TGTGCCAGCAGTTACGGACGGGCGATTAACTATGGCTACACCTTC. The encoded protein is CASSYGRAINYGYTF.

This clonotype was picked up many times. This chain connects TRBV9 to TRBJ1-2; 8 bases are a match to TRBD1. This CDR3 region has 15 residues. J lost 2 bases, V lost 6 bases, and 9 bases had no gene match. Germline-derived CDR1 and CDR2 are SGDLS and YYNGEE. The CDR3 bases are TGTGCCAGCACCGAGGGACAGGTGATGAACTATGGCTACACCTTC. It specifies CASTEGQVMNYGYTF.

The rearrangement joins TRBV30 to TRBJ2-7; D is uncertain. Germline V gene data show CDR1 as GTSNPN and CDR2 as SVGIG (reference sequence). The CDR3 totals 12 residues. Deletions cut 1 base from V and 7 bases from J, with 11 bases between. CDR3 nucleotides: TGTGCCTGGAGTGCTAGAAACAATGAGCAGTACTTC. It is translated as CAWSARNNEQYF.